The subject of this entry is one TCR beta chain. What it binds is not known. The entry originates in a study of T cells in localized non-small cell lung cancer. Points from the study as a whole: Uninvolved adjacent lung showed the highest T cell clonality, exceeding tumor. In adjacent lung appeared a median roughly 56 of the top 100 tumor clones.

Produced via immunoSEQ multiplex PCR; TCRdb's table is partial and in-frame only. The sample consists of fewer than 35,000 clones, almost 90% of them appearing once. With 5 bases removed from V and 8 bases from J, the gap between germline ends came to 18 bases. The V gene's germline CDR1 is PRHDT and CDR2 FYEKMQ (reference sequence). This CDR3 contains 14 residues. Sequenced material: peripheral blood, taken before any cancer treatment. V gene TRBV13 combines with J gene TRBJ2-5; D is possibly TRBD1 or TRBD2 (5 bases each). The sequence derives from a man between 40 and 75 years old with stage I lung adenocarcinoma. The CDR3 region has the DNA TGTGCCAGCAGCCCCGGGACGGTCGTCGAAACCCAGTACTTC. It codes for CASSPGTVVETQYF.